This TCR beta chain was identified during a study of shared clonotypes between healthy human individuals. In its sample, this clone was seen a few times. The CDR3 sequence is 14 residues long. CDR1 is SGHRS and CDR2 is YFSETQ in the germline V gene. V lost 5 bases and J 2 bases, leaving 13 bases between the germline ends. Sequenced by immunoSEQ multiplex PCR; TCRdb stores in-frame clones only, minus some. The data contain 950,000 to 1,300,000 clones, 65% to 75% of them singletons. Sequenced sample: memory CD4+ T cells sorted from blood. Described subset: CD45RA-negative fraction. The TCR originated in a young man in good health. The chain uses TRBV5-1 and TRBJ1-1; D gene unclear. The CDR3 loop reads CASSPNGANTEAFF. The DNA for the CDR3 is TGCGCCAGCAGTCCCAATGGAGCAAACACTGAAGCTTTCTTT.